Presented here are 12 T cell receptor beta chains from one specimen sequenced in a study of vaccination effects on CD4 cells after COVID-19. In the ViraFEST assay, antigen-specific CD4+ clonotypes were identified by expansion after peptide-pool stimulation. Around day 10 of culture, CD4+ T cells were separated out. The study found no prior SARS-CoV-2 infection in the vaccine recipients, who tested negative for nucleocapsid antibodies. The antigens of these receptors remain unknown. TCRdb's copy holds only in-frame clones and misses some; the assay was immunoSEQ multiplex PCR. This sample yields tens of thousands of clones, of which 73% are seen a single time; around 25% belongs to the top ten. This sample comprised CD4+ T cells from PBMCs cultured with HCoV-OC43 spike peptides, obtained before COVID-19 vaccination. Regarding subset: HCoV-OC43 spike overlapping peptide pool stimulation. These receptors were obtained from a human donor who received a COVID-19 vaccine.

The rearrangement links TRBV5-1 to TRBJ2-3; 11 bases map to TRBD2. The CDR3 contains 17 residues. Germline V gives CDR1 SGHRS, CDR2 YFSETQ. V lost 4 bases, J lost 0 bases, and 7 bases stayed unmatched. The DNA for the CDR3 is TGCGCCAGCAGCCCCGGACTAGCGGGCTCTAGCACAGATACGCAGTATTTT. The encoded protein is CASSPGLAGSSTDTQYF.

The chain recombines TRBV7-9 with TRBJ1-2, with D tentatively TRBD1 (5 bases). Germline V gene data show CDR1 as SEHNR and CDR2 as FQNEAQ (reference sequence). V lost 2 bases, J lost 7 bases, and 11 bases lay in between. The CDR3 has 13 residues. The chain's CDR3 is CASSLQGLAGYTF. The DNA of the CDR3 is TGTGCCAGCAGCTTACAGGGCTTAGCTGGCTACACCTTC.

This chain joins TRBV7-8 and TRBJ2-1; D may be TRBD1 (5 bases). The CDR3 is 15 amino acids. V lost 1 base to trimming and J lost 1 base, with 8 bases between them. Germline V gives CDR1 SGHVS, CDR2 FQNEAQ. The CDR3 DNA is TGTGCCAGCAGCTTAGGGCAGGGATCCTACAATGAGCAGTTCTTC. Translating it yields CASSLGQGSYNEQFF. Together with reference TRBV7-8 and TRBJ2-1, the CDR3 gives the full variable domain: GAGVSQSPRYKVAKRGQDVALRCDPISGHVSLFWYQQALGQGPEFLTYFQNEAQLDKSGLPSDRFFAERPEGSVSTLKIQRTQQEDSAVYLCASSLGQGSYNEQFFGPGTRLTVL.

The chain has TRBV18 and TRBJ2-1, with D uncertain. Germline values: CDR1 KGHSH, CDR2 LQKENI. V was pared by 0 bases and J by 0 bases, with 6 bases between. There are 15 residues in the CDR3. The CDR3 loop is CASSPPHRSYNEQFF. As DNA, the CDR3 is TGTGCCAGCTCACCACCCCACCGCTCCTACAATGAGCAGTTCTTC.

The CDR3 nucleotides are TGCAGCGCAAACTTATGGGGCACCGGGGAGCTGTTTTTT. Encoded protein: CSANLWGTGELFF. The rearrangement links TRBV29-1 to TRBJ2-2; D gene uncertain. CDR3 size: 13 residues. Germline CDR1 and CDR2: SQVTM and ANQGSEA. Between the trimmed V and J ends, which lost 7 bases and 4 bases, there was a span of 13 bases.

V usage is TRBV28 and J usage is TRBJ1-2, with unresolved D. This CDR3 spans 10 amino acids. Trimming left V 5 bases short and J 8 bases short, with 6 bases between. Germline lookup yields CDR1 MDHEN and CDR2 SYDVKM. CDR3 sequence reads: CASSRSGYTF. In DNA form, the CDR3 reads TGTGCCAGCAGTCGTTCAGGCTACACCTTC.

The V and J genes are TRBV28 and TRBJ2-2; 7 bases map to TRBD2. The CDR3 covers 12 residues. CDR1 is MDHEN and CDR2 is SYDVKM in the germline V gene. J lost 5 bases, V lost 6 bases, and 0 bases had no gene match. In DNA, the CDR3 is TGTGCCAGCAGGCGGGAGACCGGGGAGCTGTTTTTT. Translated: CASRRETGELFF. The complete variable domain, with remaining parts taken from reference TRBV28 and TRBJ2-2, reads DVKVTQSSRYLVKRTGEKVFLECVQDMDHENMFWYRQDPGLGLRLIYFSYDVKMKEKGDIPEGYSVSREKKERFSLILESASTNQTSMYLCASRRETGELFFGEGSRLTVL.

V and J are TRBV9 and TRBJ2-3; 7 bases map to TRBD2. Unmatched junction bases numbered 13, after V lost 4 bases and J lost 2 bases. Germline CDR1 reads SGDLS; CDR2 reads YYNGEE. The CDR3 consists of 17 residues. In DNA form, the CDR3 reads TGTGCCAGCAGCCCCCGGGAGGAGGGGAGATTCACAGATACGCAGTATTTT. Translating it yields CASSPREEGRFTDTQYF.

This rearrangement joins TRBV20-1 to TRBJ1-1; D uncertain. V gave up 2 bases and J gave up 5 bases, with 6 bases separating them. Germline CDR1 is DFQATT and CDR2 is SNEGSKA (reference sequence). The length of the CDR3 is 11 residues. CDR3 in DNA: TGCAGTGCTAGAACCAGGACTGAAGCTTTCTTT. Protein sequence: CSARTRTEAFF.

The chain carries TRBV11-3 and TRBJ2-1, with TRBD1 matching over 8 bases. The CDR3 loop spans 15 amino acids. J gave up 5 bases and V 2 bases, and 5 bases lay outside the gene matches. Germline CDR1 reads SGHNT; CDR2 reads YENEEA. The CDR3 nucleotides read TGTGCCAGCAGCTTAAGGTCAGGGGGCAACAATGAGCAGTTCTTC. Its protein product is CASSLRSGGNNEQFF.

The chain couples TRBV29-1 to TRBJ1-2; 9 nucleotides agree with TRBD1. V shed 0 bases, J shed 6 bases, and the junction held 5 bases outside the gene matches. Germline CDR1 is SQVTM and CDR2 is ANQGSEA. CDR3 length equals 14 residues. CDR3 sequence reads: CSVEDFRDRDGYTF. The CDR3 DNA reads TGCAGCGTTGAAGATTTCCGGGACAGGGATGGCTACACCTTC.

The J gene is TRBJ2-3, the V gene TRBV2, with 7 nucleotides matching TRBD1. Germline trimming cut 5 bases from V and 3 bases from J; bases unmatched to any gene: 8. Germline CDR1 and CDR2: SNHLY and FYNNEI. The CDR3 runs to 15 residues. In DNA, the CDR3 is TGTGCCAGCAGTACCGACAGGGATGGGACAGATACGCAGTATTTT. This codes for CASSTDRDGTDTQYF.